The next 25 T cell receptor beta chains were all read from a single sample in a study of neoadjuvant nivolumab and ipilimumab in lung cancer. Generated by immunoSEQ multiplex PCR, the TCRdb table keeps only in-frame clones and is missing some. The repertoire includes about 38,000 clones, 89% of them detected once, and 2.5% to 3.5% sits in the top ten. The sequenced sample was peripheral blood, obtained before neoadjuvant nivolumab, alone or with ipilimumab. Receptors were obtained from an adult with non-small cell lung cancer.

The CDR3 DNA follows: TGTGCCAGCAGCGTCGGCGGGAGGGATGAGCAGTTCTTC. It codes for CASSVGGRDEQFF. The rearrangement links TRBV9 to TRBJ2-1; 9 bases are a match to TRBD2. The CDR3 consists of 13 residues. Germline trimming cut 2 bases from V and 8 bases from J; bases unmatched to any gene: 2. The germline V gene has CDR1 SGDLS and CDR2 YYNGEE.

The rearrangement uses TRBV4-2 and TRBJ1-5; 8 bases are a match to TRBD1. CDR3 length equals 15 residues. The junction had 5 bases not matched to a gene; V was cut back by 3 bases and J by 4 bases. CDR1 is LGHNA and CDR2 is YNFKEQ in the germline V gene. The CDR3 coding sequence is TGTGCCAGCAGCCATGATACAGGGGGAAATCAGCCCCAGCATTTT. Encoded protein: CASSHDTGGNQPQHF.

This chain links TRBV7-2 with TRBJ1-1, with unresolved D. V lost 3 bases and J lost 1, with 6 bases in between. This CDR3 contains 13 residues. The V gene's germline CDR1 is SGHTA and CDR2 FQGNSA. CDR3 coding DNA: TGTGCCAGCAGCTTGCGTCAGAACACTGAAGCTTTCTTT. Residues: CASSLRQNTEAFF.

CDR3 protein: CASSLWAGRTYEQYF. The CDR3 bases are TGTGCCAGCAGCTTGTGGGCAGGTAGAACCTACGAGCAGTACTTC. The gene calls are TRBV5-5 and TRBJ2-7; D call uncertain. The CDR3 runs to 15 residues. V lost 1 base to trimming and J lost 2 bases, with 13 bases between them. CDR1 is SGHKS, CDR2 YYEKEE, per germline (reference sequence).

The chain combines TRBV7-9 with TRBJ1-1; D not resolved. From germline, CDR1 is SEHNR and CDR2 FQNEAQ (reference sequence). The CDR3 is made up of 13 amino acids. V lost 5 bases to trimming and J lost 1 base, with 8 bases between them. DNA for the CDR3: TGTGCCAGCAGCCTCGGGCGGAACACTGAAGCTTTCTTT. Protein product: CASSLGRNTEAFF.

The V gene is TRBV6-5, the J gene TRBJ1-5; 8 bases align to TRBD1. CDR3 length equals 15 residues. Unmatched junction bases numbered 8, after V lost 6 bases and J lost 4 bases. The V gene's germline CDR1 is MNHEY and CDR2 SVGAGI. CDR3 in amino acids: CASRGADRVNQPQHF. For the CDR3, the DNA is TGTGCCAGCAGGGGCGCGGACAGGGTGAATCAGCCCCAGCATTTT.

This clone was counted once. The chain couples TRBV5-4 to TRBJ2-7; D not resolved. Per germline, CDR1 SGHNT and CDR2 YYREEE (reference sequence). This CDR3 has 11 amino acids. Trimming left V 4 bases short and J 3 bases short, with 5 bases between. The CDR3 region is CASSRDYEQYF. CDR3 bases: TGTGCCAGCAGCCGAGACTACGAGCAGTACTTC.

This chain connects TRBV9 to TRBJ2-5; possible D gene TRBD2, 6 bases. Between the trimmed V and J ends, which lost 0 bases and 9 bases, there was a span of 18 bases. Germline V gives CDR1 SGDLS, CDR2 YYNGEE. The length of the CDR3 is 15 residues. The CDR3 DNA reads TGTGCCAGCAGCGTAGCTGGCGGGGCCTCCACGGCCCAGTACTTC. Its translation is CASSVAGGASTAQYF.

The chain joins TRBV30 to TRBJ1-2; 7 positions match TRBD1. V was pared by 2 bases and J by 7 bases, with 7 bases of the junction left unmatched. Germline V gene lookup returns CDR1 GTSNPN and CDR2 SVGIG (reference sequence). The CDR3 consists of 13 residues. The DNA for the CDR3 is TGTGCCTGGAGTAGGGGGACAGACGGTGGCTACACCTTC. This codes for CAWSRGTDGGYTF.

The chain has TRBV7-9 and TRBJ2-7, with 9 bases lining up with TRBD2. The length of the CDR3 is 14 residues. The V gene end was trimmed by 6 bases and the J gene end by 7 bases; junction bases not matched to a gene: 10. CDR1 and CDR2 from the germline V gene are SEHNR and FQNEAQ (reference sequence). CDR3 bases: TGTGCCAGCAGGTGGACTAGCGACTCTCGGGAGCAGTACTTC. Protein: CASRWTSDSREQYF. The full variable domain, completed using reference TRBV7-9 and TRBJ2-7, is DTGVSQNPRHKITKRGQNVTFRCDPISEHNRLYWYRQTLGQGPEFLTYFQNEAQLEKSRLLSDRFSAERPKGSFSTLEIQRTEQGDSAMYLCASRWTSDSREQYFGPGTRLTVT.

CDR3 coding DNA: TGCGCCAGCAGCCAAGATCCCGTAAAGGGTGAGGGCTACACCTTC. Its protein is CASSQDPVKGEGYTF. V is TRBV4-3 and J is TRBJ1-2, with D uncertain. V lost 0 bases and J lost 8, with 16 bases in between. The CDR3 sequence is 15 residues long. CDR1 and CDR2 (germline): LGHNA, YSLEER.

The chain links TRBV4-3 to TRBJ2-3; D gene uncertain. Germline V gives CDR1 LGHNA, CDR2 YSLEER. The CDR3 has 15 residues. V shed 0 bases and J shed 6 bases, with 13 bases lying between them. The CDR3 loop reads CASSQDFRRVDTQYF. The CDR3 DNA reads TGCGCCAGCAGCCAAGATTTCAGACGGGTGGATACGCAGTATTTT.

CDR3 protein: CASSLQGWETQYF. The CDR3 DNA follows: TGTGCCAGCAGCTTACAAGGGTGGGAGACCCAGTACTTC. This rearrangement joins TRBV7-2 to TRBJ2-5, with D unresolved. The CDR3 contains 13 residues. Germline CDR1 is SGHTA and CDR2 is FQGNSA. Trimming took 2 bases from V and 5 from J, leaving 9 bases between them.

This chain uses TRBV5-1 with TRBJ1-3; tentative D call: TRBD1 (5 bases). The CDR3 has 13 amino acids. V dropped 0 bases and J dropped 4 bases, with 5 bases sitting between them. Germline values: CDR1 SGHRS, CDR2 YFSETQ. The DNA of the CDR3 is TGCGCCAGCAGCTTGGACAGGGGAAACACCATATATTTT. It is translated as CASSLDRGNTIYF.

The chain uses TRBV28 and TRBJ2-7; weak D call: TRBD2 (5 bases). CDR1 is MDHEN, CDR2 SYDVKM, per germline. V lost 6 bases, J lost 0 bases, and 12 bases lay in between. CDR3 length equals 14 residues. The DNA for the CDR3 is TGTGCCAGCAGCCATAGCGTCAACTCCTACGAGCAGTACTTC. This encodes CASSHSVNSYEQYF.

V and J are TRBV4-2 and TRBJ1-4; D may be TRBD1 (6 bases). Germline V CDR1 and CDR2: LGHNA, YNFKEQ. V was pared by 1 base and J by 8 bases, with 17 bases between. The CDR3 is 16 residues long. CDR3 residues: CASSQGGGVDTEKLFF. The CDR3 region has the DNA TGTGCCAGCAGCCAAGGGGGGGGCGTGGATACCGAAAAACTGTTTTTT.

The rearrangement links TRBV2 to TRBJ1-1, with TRBD1 matching over 12 bases. CDR1 SNHLY and CDR2 FYNNEI come from the germline V gene. This CDR3 is 15 amino acids long. J was trimmed by 4 bases and V by 5 bases; bases with no gene match: 5. CDR3 nucleotides: TGTGCCAGCAGTCGGGGACAGGGGGCCCGCACTGAAGCTTTCTTT. Translating gives CASSRGQGARTEAFF. The entire variable domain, with the rest obtained from reference TRBV2 and TRBJ1-1, is as follows: EPEVTQTPSHQVTQMGQEVILRCVPISNHLYFYWYRQILGQKVEFLVSFYNNEISEKSEIFDDQFSVERPDGSNFTLKIRSTKLEDSAMYFCASSRGQGARTEAFFGQGTRLTVV.

The table lists this clone with a count of one. The rearrangement uses TRBV2 and TRBJ2-5; D is uncertain. V shed 2 bases and J shed 4 bases, with 2 bases lying between them. From germline, CDR1 is SNHLY and CDR2 FYNNEI. This CDR3 is built from 11 residues. CDR3 coding DNA: TGTGCCAGCAGTGAACGAGAGACCCAGTACTTC. This gives the protein CASSERETQYF.

V and J are TRBV6-1 and TRBJ2-7; 7 bases match TRBD1. Germline-derived CDR1 and CDR2 are MNHNS and SASEGT. The CDR3 is 12 residues long. V shed 7 bases and J 2 bases; nucleotides not matched to a gene: 2. In DNA, the CDR3 is TGTGCCAGCAAGACAGGGCCCTACGAGCAGTACTTC. It encodes CASKTGPYEQYF.

This clone has only a few counts. In DNA form, the CDR3 reads TGTGCCTGCACCACAGGGGGCGGTCAGCCCCAGCATTTT. Translating it yields CACTTGGGQPQHF. The chain uses TRBV30 and TRBJ1-5; 9 bases align to TRBD1. V was clipped by 6 bases and J by 6 bases; unmatched bases: 6. Germline CDR1 and CDR2: GTSNPN and SVGIG (reference sequence). The CDR3 length is 13 residues.

The chain is built from TRBV29-1 and TRBJ1-1; D is possibly TRBD1 (6 bases). Trimming removed 4 bases from V and 0 bases from J, with 18 bases in between. CDR1 and CDR2 (germline): SQVTM, ANQGSEA. The CDR3 loop spans 16 amino acids. The CDR3 region is CSVVLQGRFMNTEAFF. CDR3 DNA: TGCAGCGTTGTACTTCAGGGGCGTTTTATGAACACTGAAGCTTTCTTT. Variable domain in full (rest from reference TRBV29-1 and TRBJ1-1): SAVISQKPSRDICQRGTSLTIQCQVDSQVTMMFWYRQQPGQSLTLIATANQGSEATYESGFVIDKFPISRPNLTFSTLTVSNMSPEDSSIYLCSVVLQGRFMNTEAFFGQGTRLTVV.

The rearrangement joins TRBV11-2 to TRBJ2-3; D remains unclear. CDR3 length equals 12 residues. Trimming removed 5 bases at V and 2 bases at J, with 5 bases between. Germline V gene sequence: CDR1 SGHAT, CDR2 FQNNGV. CDR3 loop: CASSPSTDTQYF. The CDR3 nucleotides read TGTGCCAGCAGCCCGTCCACAGATACGCAGTATTTT.

The V and J genes are TRBV18 and TRBJ2-5; the match to TRBD1 covers 7 bases. The V segment lost 6 bases and the J segment 2 bases; nucleotides outside the gene matches: 6. CDR3 length: 14 residues. Germline V gives CDR1 KGHSH, CDR2 LQKENI. The CDR3 spells CASSTRTGQETQYF. CDR3 in DNA: TGTGCCAGCTCCACCAGGACAGGACAAGAGACCCAGTACTTC.

The chain combines TRBV13 with TRBJ2-7; D may be TRBD1 or TRBD2 (6 bases each). The V end was cut by 3 bases, the J end by 0 bases, with 21 bases between. This CDR3 contains 18 residues. CDR1 and CDR2 from the germline V gene are PRHDT and FYEKMQ (reference sequence). CDR3 residues: CASSFGSLGGESSYEQYF. The CDR3 nucleotides are TGTGCCAGCAGCTTTGGCTCGTTGGGGGGCGAAAGCTCCTACGAGCAGTACTTC.

The J gene is TRBJ1-1, the V gene TRBV11-2; no reliable D call. This CDR3 is 11 amino acids long. Germline CDR1 and CDR2: SGHAT and FQNNGV. Trimming took 5 bases from V and 2 from J, leaving 3 bases between them. DNA for the CDR3: TGTGCCAGCAGCCCTAACACTGAAGCTTTCTTT. Protein product: CASSPNTEAFF.